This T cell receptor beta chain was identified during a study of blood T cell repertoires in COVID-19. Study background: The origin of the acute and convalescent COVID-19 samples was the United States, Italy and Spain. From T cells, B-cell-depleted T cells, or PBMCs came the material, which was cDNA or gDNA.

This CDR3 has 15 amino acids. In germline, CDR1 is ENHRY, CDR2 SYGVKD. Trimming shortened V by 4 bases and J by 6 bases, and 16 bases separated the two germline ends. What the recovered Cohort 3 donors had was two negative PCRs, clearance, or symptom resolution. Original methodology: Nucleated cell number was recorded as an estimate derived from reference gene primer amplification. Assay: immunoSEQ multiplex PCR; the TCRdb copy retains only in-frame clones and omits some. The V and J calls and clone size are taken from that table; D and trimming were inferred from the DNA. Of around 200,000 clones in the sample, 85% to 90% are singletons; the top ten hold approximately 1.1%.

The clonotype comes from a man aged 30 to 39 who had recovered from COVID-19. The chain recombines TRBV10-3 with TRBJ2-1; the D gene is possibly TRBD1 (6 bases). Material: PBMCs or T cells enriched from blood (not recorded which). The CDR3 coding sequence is TGTGCCATCAGTGGAGGGACAACAAGTGGCAATGAGCAGTTCTTC. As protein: CAISGGTTSGNEQFF.